This T cell receptor (beta chain) came from a study of T cell responses to AZD1222 COVID-19 vaccine. General study findings and limits: At baseline, seropositivity was found in only a handful of AZD1222 recipients.

The sample holds one count of this clone. The antigen is undetermined. Sequencing was performed with immunoSEQ multiplex PCR; in TCRdb, only in-frame clones are kept and a portion is missing. In the table there are fewer than 150,000 clones, about 90% of which are singletons. CDR1 MNHEY and CDR2 SMNVEV come from the germline V gene (reference sequence). The CDR3 sequence is 13 residues long. The ends were cut back, 6 bases at V and 6 bases at J, with 9 bases in the middle. The sequence was obtained from an adult who received the AZD1222 COVID-19 vaccine. The sequenced sample was peripheral blood, obtained 28 days after the second AZD1222 dose. The chain links TRBV27 to TRBJ1-6; no reliable D call. This chain's CDR3 is CASSESGNSPLHF. The CDR3 nucleotides read TGTGCCAGCAGCGAGAGTGGTAATTCACCCCTCCACTTT.